This T cell receptor (beta chain) was documented in a study of T cell repertoires in cytomegalovirus infection. This CDR3 has 15 residues. Germline CDR1 and CDR2: SGHVS and FNYEAQ. V lost 2 bases and J lost 6; bases outside the gene matches: 6. TCRdb independently ran MiXCR on the reads; one entry per CDR3 protein. The sample has about 110,000 distinct CDR3 sequences, approximately 45% seen once. This clonotype was observed a few times. The antigen remains unidentified. V is TRBV7-6 and J is TRBJ2-1; TRBD1 aligns across 8 bases. The specimen was CD8+ T cells from cultured PBMCs, collected from culture after CMV antigen stimulation. The sequence came from a human donor in good health (CMV status not recorded). Some clones in this sample may be carry-over from other donors' samples. This chain's CDR3 is CASSLQQGGGNEQFF. The DNA of the CDR3 is TGTGCCAGCAGCTTACAACAGGGGGGAGGCAATGAGCAGTTCTTC.